This is a list of T cell receptor beta chains from one sample in a study of naive and memory T cell subsets. Via MiXCR, TCRdb re-called the UMI-ligation and nested PCR reads, giving one row per CDR3 protein. The table includes under 150,000 distinct CDR3 sequences, more than 15% detected once. Sequenced material: naive CD8+ T cells from blood. The receptors originated from a human donor in good health. The CDR3 runs from the conserved cysteine through the conserved F or W. A D gene is named only where the DNA matches it firmly. Size is omitted from some rows. Given values are once, few, many or a class for expanded clones.

>-|many|TRBV29-1|TRBJ1-1
CSVEDVSVEAFF
TGCAGCGTTGAAGACGTGTCAGTCGAAGCTTTCTTT
>-|-|TRBV12-3/TRBV12-4|TRBJ1-6
CASSSGTLHF
TGTGCCAGCAGCTCCGGAACCCTCCACTTT
>-|-|TRBV10-3|TRBJ2-5
CAIREDGGGQETQYF
TGTGCCATCAGGGAGGACGGAGGGGGTCAAGAGACCCAGTACTTC
>-|few|TRBV28|TRBJ2-3
CASSLLSGPLGDTQYF
TGTGCCAGCAGTTTACTATCCGGGCCACTGGGAGATACGCAGTATTTT
>-|-|TRBV12-3/TRBV12-4|TRBJ2-5
CASSFVPWEETQYF
TGTGCCAGCAGTTTTGTCCCCTGGGAGGAGACCCAGTACTTC
>-|-|TRBV7-9|TRBJ1-3
CASSLWWPGNTIYF
TGTGCCAGCAGCTTATGGTGGCCTGGAAACACCATATATTTT
>TRBD2|many|TRBV7-6|TRBJ2-7
CASSHRSGLAGVEQYF
TGTGCCAGCAGCCATAGGTCGGGACTAGCGGGAGTCGAGCAGTACTTC
>-|few|TRBV28|TRBJ2-1
CASSRPDNEQFF
TGTGCCAGCAGCCGACCCGACAATGAGCAGTTCTTC
>-|-|TRBV12-3/TRBV12-4|TRBJ2-1
CASRPALENNEQFF
TGTGCCAGCAGGCCAGCGCTGGAGAACAATGAGCAGTTCTTC
>-|-|TRBV20-1|TRBJ2-7
CSAKRFTDYSPYEQYF
TGCAGTGCGAAAAGGTTCACGGACTACTCCCCCTACGAGCAGTACTTC
>-|few|TRBV15|TRBJ2-2
CATSRVQVLNTGELFF
TGTGCCACCAGCAGAGTACAGGTCCTTAACACCGGGGAGCTGTTTTTT
>TRBD2|few|TRBV7-2|TRBJ2-3
CASSLGASGRDTQYF
TGTGCCAGCAGCTTAGGGGCTAGCGGGAGAGATACGCAGTATTTT
>-|few|TRBV5-4|TRBJ1-6
CASSLFNSPLHF
TGTGCCAGCAGCTTGTTTAATTCACCCCTCCACTTT
>-|-|TRBV19|TRBJ2-1
CASSIDEGSSYNEQFF
TGTGCCAGTAGTATAGATGAGGGAAGCTCCTACAATGAGCAGTTCTTC
>-|-|TRBV27|TRBJ2-2
CASSAGLFTGELFF
TGTGCCAGTTCCGCCGGGCTCTTCACCGGGGAGCTGTTTTTT
>TRBD2|-|TRBV12-3/TRBV12-4|TRBJ2-5
CASSLSSGWGETQYF
TGTGCCAGCAGTTTATCTAGCGGGTGGGGAGAGACCCAGTACTTC
>TRBD2|-|TRBV27|TRBJ2-3
CASSLTSGKNTDTQYF
TGTGCCAGCAGTCTCACTAGCGGAAAAAACACAGATACGCAGTATTTT
>TRBD2|few|TRBV6-5|TRBJ2-1
CASSPSGSAYNEQFF
TGTGCCAGCAGTCCTAGCGGGAGTGCTTACAATGAGCAGTTCTTC
>-|-|TRBV15|TRBJ1-2
CATSIQNYGYTF
TGTGCCACCAGTATTCAGAACTATGGCTACACCTTC
>TRBD1|few|TRBV7-2|TRBJ1-5
CASSPLGQGKHF
TGTGCCAGCAGCCCACTGGGACAGGGAAAGCATTTT
>-|few|TRBV29-1|TRBJ2-1
CSGGLAGNEQFF
TGCAGCGGGGGCCTAGCCGGCAATGAGCAGTTCTTC
>TRBD2|-|TRBV20-1|TRBJ2-3
CSAWTSMGTQYF
TGCAGTGCTTGGACTAGCATGGGTACGCAGTATTTT
>-|few|TRBV20-1|TRBJ2-7
CSAEWVGRGPFEQYF
TGCAGTGCCGAGTGGGTCGGGAGGGGGCCGTTTGAGCAGTACTTC
>-|few|TRBV28|TRBJ2-3
CASTLGVLDTDTQYF
TGTGCCAGCACCCTAGGGGTCCTGGACACAGATACGCAGTATTTT
>TRBD2|-|TRBV3-1|TRBJ2-7
CASSHLGSGSSYEQYF
TGTGCCAGCAGCCATCTCGGTAGCGGGAGTTCTTACGAGCAGTACTTC
>-|few|TRBV6-6|TRBJ2-7
CASSYSGGQVGEQYF
TGTGCCAGCAGTTACTCGGGGGGGCAGGTCGGGGAGCAGTACTTC
>TRBD2|-|TRBV20-1|TRBJ2-7
CSARDMTSGRIPEQYF
TGCAGTGCTAGAGATATGACTAGCGGGAGAATCCCCGAGCAGTACTTC
>-|few|TRBV5-1|TRBJ2-7
CASRGPDQTYEQYF
TGCGCCAGCCGCGGGCCGGACCAAACCTACGAGCAGTACTTC
>-|-|TRBV6-1|TRBJ2-1
CASNAPRKIYDEQFF
TGTGCCAGCAACGCCCCACGGAAGATCTACGATGAGCAGTTCTTC
>-|-|TRBV4-1|TRBJ1-1
CASSQDTENTEAFF
TGCGCCAGCAGCCAAGATACAGAGAACACTGAAGCTTTCTTT
>-|-|TRBV20-1|TRBJ2-7
CSAADRITPYEQYF
TGCAGTGCTGCGGACAGAATTACACCTTACGAGCAGTACTTC
>-|few|TRBV29-1|TRBJ2-1
CSVEGESSDEGRSSYNEQFF
TGCAGCGTTGAAGGGGAGTCGAGCGACGAAGGTAGGAGTTCCTACAATGAGCAGTTCTTC
>-|few|TRBV7-6|TRBJ2-2
CASSLAGGDTGELFF
TGTGCCAGCAGCTTAGCGGGAGGCGACACCGGGGAGCTGTTTTTT
>-|many|TRBV28|TRBJ2-7
CASSFDPRMYEQYF
TGTGCCAGCAGTTTTGATCCCCGTATGTACGAGCAGTACTTC
>-|few|TRBV28|TRBJ2-2
CASSLSGGTGELFF
TGTGCCAGCAGTTTATCTGGGGGCACCGGGGAGCTGTTTTTT
>TRBD1|few|TRBV7-9|TRBJ1-4
CASSLTSLRGLGEKLFF
TGTGCCAGCAGCTTAACATCTCTTAGGGGGCTGGGTGAAAAACTGTTTTTT
>-|-|TRBV7-6|TRBJ2-1
CASSLGEGPEQFF
TGTGCCAGCAGCTTAGGTGAGGGGCCTGAGCAGTTCTTC
>TRBD2|-|TRBV28|TRBJ2-1
CASSWVAGGNEQFF
TGTGCCAGCAGTTGGGTAGCGGGAGGTAATGAGCAGTTCTTC
>-|-|TRBV28|TRBJ2-7
CASSFLQTGTRIEQYF
TGTGCCAGCAGTTTTCTCCAAACCGGGACCCGGATCGAGCAGTACTTC
>TRBD2|few|TRBV4-3|TRBJ2-1
CASSEWTSGEQFF
TGCGCCAGCAGCGAATGGACTAGCGGGGAGCAGTTCTTC
>-|once|TRBV12-3/TRBV12-4|TRBJ2-5
CASSLSIETQYF
TGTGCCAGCAGCCTGTCTATAGAGACCCAGTACTTC
>TRBD2|-|TRBV27|TRBJ2-1
CASSLFAGDRNEQFF
TGTGCCAGCAGTTTATTTGCGGGAGACCGCAATGAGCAGTTCTTC
>-|-|TRBV13|TRBJ1-1
CASSLEALTGNTEAFF
TGTGCCAGCAGCTTAGAAGCGCTAACAGGGAACACTGAAGCTTTCTTT